This TCR beta chain was sequenced during a study of CD8+ T cells in alopecia areata. General observations from the study: Elevated clonality characterized lesional scalp relative to normal scalp, particularly in alopecia totalis/universalis.

Looked up from germline, CDR1 is GTSNPN and CDR2 is SVGIG (reference sequence). Trimming cost V 0 bases and J 7 bases; bases outside gene matches: 9. The CDR3 contains 16 residues. Comment on this clone: The antigen is unknown.

Treatment indicated: oral pan-JAK inhibitor, 5-10 mg twice daily. Obtained from alopecia areata patients were lesional scalp punch biopsies along with peripheral blood. cDNA prepared by RNA extraction and subsequent reverse transcription served as the template for sequencing. Assay used: immunoSEQ multiplex PCR; TCRdb lists only in-frame clones, some missing. The sample comprises about 190,000 clones, less than 65% of which are singletons, and approximately 1% rests with the top ten. This chain joins TRBV30 and TRBJ1-5; TRBD1 matches 10 bases. The source is a human donor with alopecia areata. The specimen comprised CD4+ T cells sorted from blood, sampled at week 24, from a patient treated with tofacitinib. The CDR3 DNA is TGTGCCTGGAGTGTACGGGGACAGGGGTTCAACCAGCCCCAGCATTTT. Translated, it gives CAWSVRGQGFNQPQHF.